This T cell receptor (beta chain) was obtained from a study of T cell responses to AZD1222 COVID-19 vaccine. Using immunoSEQ multiplex PCR, the repertoire was profiled, and TCRdb retains in-frame clones only, with some absent. The table includes roughly 120,000 clones, less than 95% detected once. Sequencing used peripheral blood, obtained on day 0 of AZD1222 vaccination. The sequence was collected from an adult in good health.

The CDR3 protein is CAIRGTATSYEQYF. For the CDR3, the DNA is TGTGCCATCAGGGGGACAGCGACCTCCTACGAGCAGTACTTC. V and J are TRBV10-3 and TRBJ2-7; 7 bases map to TRBD1. This CDR3 has 14 amino acids. CDR1 and CDR2 from the germline V gene are ENHRY and SYGVKD. With V trimmed by 6 bases and J by 0 bases, 5 bases remained unmatched.